The 14 T cell receptor beta chains below were found in one sample sequenced in a study of shared clonotypes between healthy human individuals. Here immunoSEQ multiplex PCR was the method, and the copy in TCRdb shows in-frame clones only, minus some. This table has about 1.5 million clones, under 99% appearing once. The material sequenced was naive CD4+ T cells sorted from blood. Subset denoted: CD45RA+ positively selected. All receptors come from a man aged 25-40 years in good health.

V usage is TRBV7-2 and J usage is TRBJ1-4, with TRBD1 as a possible D gene (5 bases). This CDR3 comprises 15 residues. CDR1 and CDR2 (germline): SGHTA, FQGNSA. Trimming removed 1 base from V and 3 bases from J, with 9 bases in between. The CDR3 here is CASSLDGGANEKLFF. The CDR3 nucleotides read TGTGCCAGCAGCTTAGATGGGGGAGCTAATGAAAAACTGTTTTTT.

The V call is TRBV29-1, the J call TRBJ2-5; D gene uncertain. V was clipped by 3 bases and J by 1 base, with 6 bases between them. The germline gives CDR1 SQVTM, CDR2 ANQGSEA. The CDR3 sequence is 12 residues long. CDR3 in DNA: TGCAGCGTTGAGGACGGCCAAGAGACCCAGTACTTC. Translating it yields CSVEDGQETQYF.

The rearrangement joins TRBV2 to TRBJ2-7; the D is unclear. CDR1 SNHLY and CDR2 FYNNEI come from the germline V gene. CDR3 length: 13 amino acids. V lost 5 bases and J lost 0, with 8 bases in between. The CDR3 sequence is CASSWRLSYEQYF. For the CDR3, the DNA is TGTGCCAGCAGTTGGAGACTCTCCTACGAGCAGTACTTC.

The genes are TRBV29-1 and TRBJ1-5; D gene unclear. The CDR3 totals 15 residues. V lost 0 bases, J lost 4 bases, and 13 bases lay in between. Germline V gives CDR1 SQVTM, CDR2 ANQGSEA. This CDR3 reads CSVEDREEENQPQHF. CDR3 in DNA: TGCAGCGTTGAAGATCGAGAAGAGGAAAATCAGCCCCAGCATTTT.

The chain links TRBV9 to TRBJ2-3; 11 positions match TRBD2. Germline V CDR1 and CDR2: SGDLS, YYNGEE. The ends lost 0 bases at V and 8 bases at J; junction bases unmatched: 14. The CDR3 is made up of 18 amino acids. The CDR3 sequence is CASSVDPLAGGSEATQYF. The DNA for the CDR3 is TGTGCCAGCAGCGTAGACCCGCTAGCGGGAGGATCCGAGGCTACGCAGTATTTT.

CDR3: CSARRDQPQHF. CDR3 nucleotide sequence: TGCAGTGCTAGGAGGGACCAGCCCCAGCATTTT. The chain couples TRBV20-1 to TRBJ1-5; D perhaps matches TRBD1 (5 bases). Trimming took off 3 bases at V and 7 bases at J, with 7 bases between the two ends. This CDR3 has 11 residues. CDR1 is DFQATT and CDR2 is SNEGSKA in the germline V gene (reference sequence).

The chain carries TRBV6-1 and TRBJ2-6; 9 bases line up with TRBD1. V shed 1 base, J shed 0 bases, and the junction held 7 bases outside the gene matches. The CDR3 spans 19 residues. The germline CDR1 and CDR2 sequences are MNHNS and SASEGT. The CDR3 sequence is CASSEDGTGIRSGANVLTF. CDR3 sequence (DNA): TGTGCCAGCAGTGAAGACGGGACAGGGATTCGCTCTGGGGCCAACGTCCTGACTTTC.

In this sample, this clone turned up once. V gene TRBV5-1 combines with J gene TRBJ2-1; 8 bases line up with TRBD2. This CDR3 has 15 amino acids. The V and J ends lost 2 bases and 7 bases, in that order; junction bases with no gene match: 8. The V gene's germline CDR1 is SGHRS and CDR2 YFSETQ. The CDR3 region has the DNA TGCGCCAGCAGCTTTACGGGAGGGCCGGGGAATGAGCAGTTCTTC. Translating it yields CASSFTGGPGNEQFF.

The chain employs TRBV14 and TRBJ2-7; 9 nucleotides line up with TRBD1. Trimming cost V 2 bases and J 5 bases; bases outside gene matches: 10. The germline V gene encodes CDR1 SGHDN and CDR2 FVKESK. The CDR3 covers 16 residues. CDR3 coding DNA: TGTGCCAGCAGCCAACAACCGGGACAGGGCTCTGACGAGCAGTACTTC. Translating gives CASSQQPGQGSDEQYF.

The chain joins TRBV6-5 to TRBJ2-1, with unresolved D. Per germline, CDR1 MNHEY and CDR2 SVGAGI. This CDR3 is built from 13 residues. Trimming removed 7 bases at V and 7 bases at J, with 14 bases between. The CDR3 spells CASTPPGQNEQFF. The CDR3 nucleotides are TGTGCCAGCACCCCTCCAGGCCAGAATGAGCAGTTCTTC.

The rearrangement uses TRBV2 and TRBJ2-3; D gene uncertain. The CDR3 length is 15 residues. Trimming took 7 bases from V and 3 from J, leaving 17 bases between them. Germline lookup yields CDR1 SNHLY and CDR2 FYNNEI. The CDR3 bases are TGTGCCAGCAAGGTTCGGCTGATAAAAACAGATACGCAGTATTTT. Its protein product is CASKVRLIKTDTQYF.

The gene calls are TRBV7-9 and TRBJ1-1; D not certain. Trimming shortened V by 5 bases and J by 0 bases, and 10 bases separated the two germline ends. The CDR3 loop spans 14 amino acids. The germline V gene has CDR1 SEHNR and CDR2 FQNEAQ (reference sequence). The CDR3 here is CASSRETLNTEAFF. The CDR3 DNA sequence: TGTGCCAGCAGCCGAGAGACCTTGAACACTGAAGCTTTCTTT.

The gene calls are TRBV28 and TRBJ1-2; D uncertain. The CDR3 covers 16 residues. Germline CDR1 and CDR2: MDHEN and SYDVKM. V dropped 1 base and J dropped 4 bases, with 16 bases sitting between them. The chain's CDR3 is CASSLSDTGMSYGYTF. For the CDR3, the DNA is TGTGCCAGCAGTTTATCCGACACGGGGATGAGCTATGGCTACACCTTC.

Written as DNA, the CDR3 is TGTGCCAGCAGCGTAACTAGCGCCCAGTCAGATACGCAGTATTTT. It translates to CASSVTSAQSDTQYF. The chain uses TRBV9 and TRBJ2-3; 7 positions match TRBD2. V was clipped by 1 base and J by 4 bases; unmatched bases: 6. CDR3 size: 15 residues. Germline V gene data show CDR1 as SGDLS and CDR2 as YYNGEE. Complete variable domain (other parts from reference TRBV9 and TRBJ2-3): DSGVTQTPKHLITATGQRVTLRCSPRSGDLSVYWYQQSLDQGLQFLIQYYNGEERAKGNILERFSAQQFPDLHSELNLSSLELGDSALYFCASSVTSAQSDTQYFGPGTRLTVL.